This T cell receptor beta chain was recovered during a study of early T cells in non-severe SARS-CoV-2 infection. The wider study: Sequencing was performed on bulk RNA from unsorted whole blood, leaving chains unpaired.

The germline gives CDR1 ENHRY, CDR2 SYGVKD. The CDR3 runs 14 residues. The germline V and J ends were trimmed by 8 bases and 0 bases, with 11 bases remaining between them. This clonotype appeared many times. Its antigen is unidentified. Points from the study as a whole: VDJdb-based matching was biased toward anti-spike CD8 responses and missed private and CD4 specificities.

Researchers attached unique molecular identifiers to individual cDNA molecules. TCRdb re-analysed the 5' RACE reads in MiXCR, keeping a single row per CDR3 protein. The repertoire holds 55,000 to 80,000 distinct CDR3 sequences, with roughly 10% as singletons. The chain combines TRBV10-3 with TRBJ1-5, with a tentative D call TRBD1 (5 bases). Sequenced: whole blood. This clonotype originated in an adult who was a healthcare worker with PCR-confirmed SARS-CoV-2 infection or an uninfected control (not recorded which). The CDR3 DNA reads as TGTGCCATCTGGGGGGGGACTAGCAATCAGCCCCAGCATTTT. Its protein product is CAIWGGTSNQPQHF.